A single sample gave rise to the 17 T cell receptor beta chains below, sequenced in a study of T cell responses to AZD1222 COVID-19 vaccine. The method was immunoSEQ multiplex PCR; TCRdb's version includes in-frame clones alone and lacks a portion of them. Of fewer than 120,000 clones detected, about 95% appear once; the ten largest clones hold around 2.8%. This specimen was peripheral blood, taken 28 days after the second AZD1222 dose. These receptors all stem from an adult who received the AZD1222 COVID-19 vaccine.

The rearrangement links TRBV27 to TRBJ1-2; the D gene is possibly TRBD1 (5 bases). The CDR3 is 13 residues long. Trimming cost V 8 bases and J 4 bases, with 14 bases left between them. Germline V lookup: CDR1 MNHEY, CDR2 SMNVEV (reference sequence). In nucleotides, the CDR3 is TGTGCCAGCTGGGACGGAGGTGGCTATGGCTACACCTTC. This sequence encodes CASWDGGGYGYTF.

The chain joins TRBV6-5 to TRBJ2-2, with 9 positions matching TRBD1. The CDR3 is 15 amino acids. Germline-derived CDR1 and CDR2 are MNHEY and SVGAGI. The ends lost 5 bases at V and 5 bases at J; junction bases unmatched: 6. The CDR3 protein is CASSNHRGRTGELFF. In DNA, the CDR3 is TGTGCCAGCAGTAACCACAGGGGGCGGACCGGGGAGCTGTTTTTT.

V usage is TRBV11-2 and J usage is TRBJ2-5; TRBD2 is a possible D gene (5 bases). The V end was cut by 3 bases, the J end by 3 bases, with 11 bases between. CDR3 size: 14 residues. The germline gives CDR1 SGHAT, CDR2 FQNNGV. The CDR3 loop is CASSFRLPEETQYF. DNA of the CDR3: TGTGCCAGCAGCTTCCGACTACCCGAAGAGACCCAGTACTTC.

V is TRBV2 and J is TRBJ2-7; D not certain. The CDR3 spans 15 residues. The V end lost 8 bases, the J end lost 0 bases, and 17 bases lay between the germline ends. The V gene's germline CDR1 is SNHLY and CDR2 FYNNEI. CDR3 sequence: CASYGERLSSYEQYF. The CDR3 region has the DNA TGTGCCAGCTATGGAGAGCGTTTGAGCTCCTACGAGCAGTACTTC. Combining the CDR3 with reference TRBV2 and TRBJ2-7 gives the whole variable domain EPEVTQTPSHQVTQMGQEVILRCVPISNHLYFYWYRQILGQKVEFLVSFYNNEISEKSEIFDDQFSVERPDGSNFTLKIRSTKLEDSAMYFCASYGERLSSYEQYFGPGTRLTVT.

The rearrangement uses TRBV5-4 and TRBJ1-2; the match to TRBD1 covers 7 bases. The CDR3 totals 13 residues. Germline V lookup: CDR1 SGHNT, CDR2 YYREEE (reference sequence). V trimming: 1 base; J trimming: 8 bases; junction bases outside the gene matches: 5. In DNA form, the CDR3 reads TGTGCCAGCAGCTTGAAGGGGGCAGAAGGCTACACCTTC. This gives the protein CASSLKGAEGYTF. Supplemented by reference TRBV5-4 and TRBJ1-2, the full variable domain reads ETGVTQSPTHLIKTRGQQVTLRCSSQSGHNTVSWYQQALGQGPQFIFQYYREEENGRGNFPPRFSGLQFPNYSSELNVNALELDDSALYLCASSLKGAEGYTFGSGTRLTVV.

The chain couples TRBV5-6 to TRBJ2-7; 10 positions match TRBD1. The V gene end was trimmed by 4 bases and the J gene end by 1 base; junction bases not matched to a gene: 5. Germline CDR1 reads SGHDT; CDR2 reads YYEEEE. This CDR3 has 15 residues. CDR3 protein: CASSQTGGKSYEQYF. For the CDR3, the DNA is TGTGCCAGCAGCCAGACAGGGGGCAAGTCCTACGAGCAGTACTTC.

The rearrangement uses TRBV7-9 and TRBJ1-4; D possibly corresponds to TRBD1 (5 bases). Between the trimmed V and J ends, which lost 1 base and 7 bases, there was a span of 16 bases. The CDR3 extends over 16 amino acids. The germline gives CDR1 SEHNR, CDR2 FQNEAQ (reference sequence). The CDR3 reads CASSLEGVGRGEKLFF. The CDR3 DNA reads as TGTGCCAGCAGCTTAGAAGGAGTGGGGCGGGGTGAAAAACTGTTTTTT.

The chain links TRBV6-4 to TRBJ1-1; no firm D call. Germline assignment: CDR1 MRHNA and CDR2 SNTAGT. Trimming stripped 2 bases from V and 2 bases from J, with 6 bases between. The CDR3 totals 13 residues. The CDR3 DNA reads TGTGCCAGCAGTGACACGGGTAACACTGAAGCTTTCTTT. This translates into CASSDTGNTEAFF.

Concerning this clone itself: The DNA is omitted, as the CDR3 cannot be located on it reliably, and the CDR3 follows TCRdb's listing. V and J are TRBV12-2 and TRBJ2-7; the table's D call, TRBD1, was not checked against the DNA. TRBV12-2 is an annotated pseudogene. The CDR3 totals 15 residues, both ends included. The CDR3 loop is CASRVVGTGSYEQYF.

This chain uses TRBV11-2 with TRBJ1-2; D uncertain. The germline V gene encodes CDR1 SGHAT and CDR2 FQNNGV. The CDR3 extends over 15 amino acids. Trimming stripped 7 bases from V and 5 bases from J, with 20 bases between. CDR3 in DNA: TGTGCCAGCACCCCTGCCGCAGGCCTCGGTTATGGCTACACCTTC. This encodes CASTPAAGLGYGYTF.

The V gene is TRBV11-2, the J gene TRBJ1-5; 7 positions match TRBD1. Germline loops: CDR1 SGHAT, CDR2 FQNNGV. The CDR3 extends over 14 amino acids. V lost 5 bases and J lost 2; bases outside the gene matches: 3. The CDR3 sequence is CASSGTGGNQPQHF. The CDR3 nucleotides read TGTGCCAGCAGCGGTACAGGGGGCAATCAGCCCCAGCATTTT. The full variable domain, rest sourced from reference TRBV11-2 and TRBJ1-5, is EAGVAQSPRYKIIEKRQSVAFWCNPISGHATLYWYQQILGQGPKLLIQFQNNGVVDDSQLPKDRFSAERLKGVDSTLKIQPAKLEDSAVYLCASSGTGGNQPQHFGDGTRLSIL.

CDR3 nucleotide sequence: TGTGCCAGCAGTCTCCCAGCGATCGAGACCCAGTACTTC. Translating it yields CASSLPAIETQYF. The chain joins TRBV12-3 or TRBV12-4 to TRBJ2-5; D ambiguous. Trimming removed 5 bases from V and 5 bases from J, with 12 bases in between. This CDR3 region has 13 residues.

The chain carries TRBV12-5 and TRBJ1-2; D may be TRBD1 (5 bases). The CDR3 spans 13 residues. Germline-derived CDR1 and CDR2 are LGHNT and FRNRAP. Trimming stripped 11 bases from V and 3 bases from J, with 16 bases between. CDR3 DNA sequence: TGTGCTTCATGGGGGAGCTTCTACTATGGCTACACCTTC. Protein: CASWGSFYYGYTF.

The table lists this clone with a few counts. The chain employs TRBV5-6 and TRBJ2-7; the D gene is possibly TRBD1 (6 bases). The V gene's germline CDR1 is SGHDT and CDR2 YYEEEE. V was pared by 1 base and J by 2 bases, with 13 bases between. The CDR3 totals 15 residues. The DNA for the CDR3 is TGTGCCAGCAGCTTGACAGGGATGAGCACCTACGAGCAGTACTTC. This translates into CASSLTGMSTYEQYF.

The V gene is TRBV11-3, the J gene TRBJ2-3; D not certain. Germline CDR1 and CDR2: SGHNT and YENEEA. This CDR3 has 13 amino acids. Trimming removed 1 base from V and 4 bases from J, with 6 bases in between. The CDR3 region is CASSLGGPDTQYF. Here the CDR3 DNA reads TGTGCCAGCAGCTTAGGAGGACCAGATACGCAGTATTTT. The full variable domain, rest sourced from reference TRBV11-3 and TRBJ2-3, is EAGVVQSPRYKIIEKKQPVAFWCNPISGHNTLYWYLQNLGQGPELLIRYENEEAVDDSQLPKDRFSAERLKGVDSTLKIQPAELGDSAVYLCASSLGGPDTQYFGPGTRLTVL.

J is TRBJ2-2 and V is TRBV5-1; D gene ambiguous. CDR3 length equals 13 residues. V shed 1 base and J shed 5 bases, with 6 bases lying between them. Germline CDR1 is SGHRS and CDR2 is YFSETQ. CDR3 DNA sequence: TGCGCCAGCAGCTTGTTAGAAACCGGGGAGCTGTTTTTT. It translates to CASSLLETGELFF.

The chain employs TRBV5-5 and TRBJ1-5, with D perhaps matching TRBD1 (5 bases). V lost 0 bases to trimming and J lost 4 bases, with 11 bases between them. Germline CDR1 and CDR2: SGHKS and YYEKEE (reference sequence). The CDR3 loop spans 15 amino acids. This CDR3 reads CASSLVSGPNQPQHF. Written as DNA, the CDR3 is TGTGCCAGCAGCTTGGTGTCAGGGCCTAATCAGCCCCAGCATTTT.